The 15 T cell receptor beta chains in this list originate from one sample, sequenced in a study of T cell repertoires in aging, cancer and after chemotherapy. TCR beta rearrangements were amplified from peripheral blood genomic DNA. Multiplex touch-down PCR with TRB-A/B primers amplified rearranged V-D-J TRB sequences. TCRdb re-called the multiplex PCR reads through MiXCR, storing one row per CDR3 protein. The data hold over a thousand distinct CDR3 sequences, with 20% to 25% observed a single time. Material: blood. These receptors were obtained from a human donor with a blood cancer.

The chain uses TRBV28 and TRBJ1-6, with D tentatively TRBD1 (6 bases). The V gene's germline CDR1 is MDHEN and CDR2 SYDVKM. Between the trimmed V and J ends, which lost 4 bases and 15 bases, there was a span of 16 bases. This CDR3 comprises 13 residues. The CDR3 DNA follows: TGTGCCAGCAGTTCGTCAGGGGCTCGCCGCCTCCACTTT. It translates to CASSSSGARRLHF.

This clonotype is medium-sized. The rearrangement links TRBV11-2 to TRBJ2-2, with TRBD2 as a possible D gene (6 bases). The CDR3 extends over 14 amino acids. Germline V gene data show CDR1 as SGHAT and CDR2 as FQNNGV. The V and J ends lost 2 bases and 5 bases respectively, with 9 bases between them. Here the CDR3 DNA reads TGTGCCAGCAGCTTACAGGCGGGGACCGGGGAGCTGTTTTTT. Protein: CASSLQAGTGELFF.

This clonotype is deemed medium-sized. V usage is TRBV19 and J usage is TRBJ1-2; D is unclear. V lost 3 bases and J 3 bases, leaving 14 bases between the germline ends. Germline V gives CDR1 LNHDA, CDR2 SQIVND (reference sequence). The CDR3 has 15 residues. The CDR3 reads CASSMAGREHYGYTF. DNA of the CDR3: TGTGCCAGTAGTATGGCCGGGAGGGAGCACTATGGCTACACCTTC.

The chain employs TRBV7-3 and TRBJ1-6; D is perhaps TRBD1 (5 bases). V lost 0 bases and J lost 6, with 12 bases in between. The CDR3 extends over 16 amino acids. CDR1 is SGHTA, CDR2 FQGTGA, per germline. CDR3 bases: TGTGCCAGCAGCTTAACGTCGACAGACTTTAATTCACCCCTCCACTTT. This encodes CASSLTSTDFNSPLHF.

This clonotype was seen more than once but under ten times. The chain uses TRBV20-1 and TRBJ2-7; TRBD2 agrees at 13 bases. This CDR3 is 14 amino acids long. Losses at the gene ends were 3 bases for V and 6 bases for J; bases not matched to a gene: 5. Germline V gene data show CDR1 as DFQATT and CDR2 as SNEGSKA (reference sequence). CDR3 in DNA: TGCAGTGCTAGTGGACTAGCGGGAGCCAGCGAGCAGTACTTC. Translated, it gives CSASGLAGASEQYF.

Concerning this clonotype: A read error may be the cause here, since a much bigger clone is one base away. The chain uses TRBV11-2 and TRBJ1-3, with D tentatively TRBD1 (5 bases). The CDR3 runs 14 residues. Trimming removed 3 bases at V and 11 bases at J, with 17 bases between. The germline gives CDR1 SGHAT, CDR2 FQNNGV. The CDR3: CASSFRQGKVPIYF. CDR3 coding DNA: TGTGCCAGCAGCTTTAGGCAGGGAAAGGTTCCCATATATTTT.

Relative to its sample, this clonotype is medium-sized (0.01 to 0.1%). The V and J genes are TRBV6-6 and TRBJ2-7, with 9 nucleotides matching TRBD1. The CDR3 totals 15 residues. V shed 5 bases, J shed 5 bases, and the junction held 10 bases outside the gene matches. Per germline, CDR1 MNHNY and CDR2 SVGAGI (reference sequence). CDR3 protein: CASSPSGTGRHEQYV. CDR3 bases: TGTGCCAGCAGTCCCTCAGGGACAGGGAGGCACGAGCAGTACGTC.

Sample share makes this clonotype medium-sized (0.01 to 0.1%). J is TRBJ2-4 and V is TRBV5-4; 8 bases are shared with TRBD2. The CDR3 consists of 16 residues. The J segment lost 2 bases and the V segment lost 0 bases, leaving 4 bases of the junction unmatched. CDR1 and CDR2 (germline): SGHNT, YYREEE (reference sequence). CDR3 protein: CASSLDQRGTKNIQYF. DNA of the CDR3: TGTGCCAGCAGCTTGGACCAGCGGGGGACCAAAAACATTCAGTACTTC.

This clonotype is medium-sized. The V gene is TRBV5-4, the J gene TRBJ2-6; no firm D call. Trimming cost V 4 bases and J 4 bases, with 15 bases left between them. In germline, CDR1 is SGHNT, CDR2 YYREEE (reference sequence). This CDR3 contains 16 residues. The CDR3 spells CASSPEQFSGANVLTF. The CDR3 DNA sequence: TGTGCCAGCAGCCCGGAGCAGTTCTCCGGGGCCAACGTCCTGACTTTC.

This clonotype was counted a few times. The gene calls are TRBV14 and TRBJ2-7; D is perhaps TRBD2 (5 bases). CDR3 length: 15 residues. Trimming removed 1 base from V and 6 bases from J, with 16 bases in between. Looked up from germline, CDR1 is SGHDN and CDR2 is FVKESK. In DNA form, the CDR3 reads TGTGCCAGCAGCCAAGTACAAGGGAGTAGTGGCGAGCAGTACTTC. This gives the protein CASSQVQGSSGEQYF.

This clonotype is classed as medium-sized. The chain is built from TRBV20-1 and TRBJ2-1; 7 nucleotides line up with TRBD2. The V gene end was trimmed by 3 bases and the J gene end by 6 bases; junction bases not matched to a gene: 8. This CDR3 contains 14 residues. Germline loops: CDR1 DFQATT, CDR2 SNEGSKA (reference sequence). DNA of the CDR3: TGCAGTGCTAGCTGGGGGGGACCCGGCAATGAGCAGTTCTTC. Protein: CSASWGGPGNEQFF.

This clonotype qualifies as large (0.1 to 1%). The V gene is TRBV29-1, the J gene TRBJ1-2; 7 bases are shared with TRBD1. Germline lookup yields CDR1 SQVTM and CDR2 ANQGSEA. The CDR3 loop spans 12 amino acids. Unmatched junction bases numbered 7, after V lost 5 bases and J lost 7 bases. The CDR3 spells CSVKRGQGGYTF. DNA of the CDR3: TGCAGCGTTAAAAGGGGGCAGGGTGGCTACACCTTC.

This clonotype appeared a single time. The genes are TRBV7-2 and TRBJ2-2; D is ambiguous. Deletions cut 5 bases from V and 0 bases from J, with 10 bases between. This CDR3 region has 15 residues. Germline-derived CDR1 and CDR2 are SGHTA and FQGNSA. The CDR3 spells CASSRSGSNTGELFF. The CDR3 DNA reads TGTGCCAGCAGCCGATCTGGATCGAACACCGGGGAGCTGTTTTTT.

By proportion, this clonotype is medium-sized. V gene TRBV6-6 combines with J gene TRBJ2-1, with TRBD2 identical over 7 bases. The CDR3 spans 14 residues. The germline gives CDR1 MNHNY, CDR2 SVGAGI (reference sequence). V dropped 2 bases and J dropped 7; count of bases not matched to a gene: 5. The CDR3 nucleotides are TGTGCCAGCAGTTACGGCCAGGGAGGGAATGAGCAGTTCTTC. This codes for CASSYGQGGNEQFF.

In its sample, this clonotype is medium-sized (0.01 to 0.1%). The chain is built from TRBV18 and TRBJ2-1, with TRBD2 matching over 8 bases. Germline CDR1 KGHSH, CDR2 LQKENI. The CDR3 length is 14 residues. Germline trimming cut 5 bases from V and 4 bases from J; bases unmatched to any gene: 4. The CDR3 reads CASSETSGYNEQFF. CDR3 DNA sequence: TGTGCCAGCTCAGAAACTAGCGGTTACAATGAGCAGTTCTTC.